The following is a T cell receptor (beta chain) sequence with its context. What it binds is unknown. This sample is drawn from a study of memory CD8 T cells in hepatitis C reinfection. Study context: Peak reinfection sampling occurred 3 to 8 weeks after detected reinfection. Broader study findings: With 5 or 6 donors, public clonotype conclusions could not be definitive.

Some clones are missing from TCRdb's copy, which holds only in-frame ones; the method was immunoSEQ multiplex PCR. Of tens of thousands of clones in the sample, roughly 90% were seen once. Time point noted: peak reinfection, 3 to 8 weeks after reinfection detection. TCR sequencing was done directly ex vivo on sorted cells, without expansion in vitro. At all three reinfection time points, viable CD3+ CD8+ CD45RO- cells from a couple of donors served as controls. Material: naive CD8+ T cells sorted from blood. This TCR came from a man younger than 35 with hepatitis C virus infection.

CDR3 DNA: TGTGCCAGTAGTAAGAAGGATACCGGGACAGGGGTACTACAAGAGACCCAGTACTTC. It translates to CASSKKDTGTGVLQETQYF. J is TRBJ2-5 and V is TRBV19; 10 bases line up with TRBD1. The CDR3 sequence is 19 residues long. Germline values: CDR1 LNHDA, CDR2 SQIVND (reference sequence). V dropped 4 bases and J dropped 2; count of bases not matched to a gene: 16. The variable domain in full, completed from reference TRBV19 and TRBJ2-5, reads DGGITQSPKYLFRKEGQNVTLSCEQNLNHDAMYWYRQDPGQGLRLIYYSQIVNDFQKGDIAEGYSVSREKKESFPLTVTSAQKNPTAFYLCASSKKDTGTGVLQETQYFGPGTRLLVL.